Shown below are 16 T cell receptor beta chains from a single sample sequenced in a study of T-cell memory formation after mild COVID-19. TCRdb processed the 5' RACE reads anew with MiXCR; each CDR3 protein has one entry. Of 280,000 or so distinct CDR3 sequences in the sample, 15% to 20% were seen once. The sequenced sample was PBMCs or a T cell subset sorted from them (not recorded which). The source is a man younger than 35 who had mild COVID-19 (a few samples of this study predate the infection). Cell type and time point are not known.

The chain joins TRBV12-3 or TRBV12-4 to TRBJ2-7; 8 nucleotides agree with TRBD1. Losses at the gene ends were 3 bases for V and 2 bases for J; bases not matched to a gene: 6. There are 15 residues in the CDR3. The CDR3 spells CASSFPGQGTYEQYF. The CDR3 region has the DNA TGTGCCAGCAGTTTCCCAGGACAGGGTACCTACGAGCAGTACTTC.

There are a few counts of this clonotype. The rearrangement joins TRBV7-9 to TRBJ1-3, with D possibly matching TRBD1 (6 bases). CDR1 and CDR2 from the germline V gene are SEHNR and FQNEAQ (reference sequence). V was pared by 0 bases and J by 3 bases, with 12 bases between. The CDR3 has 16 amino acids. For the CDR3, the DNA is TGTGCCAGCAGCTTAGCGGGGGGGGCCAGTGGAAACACCATATATTTT. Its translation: CASSLAGGASGNTIYF.

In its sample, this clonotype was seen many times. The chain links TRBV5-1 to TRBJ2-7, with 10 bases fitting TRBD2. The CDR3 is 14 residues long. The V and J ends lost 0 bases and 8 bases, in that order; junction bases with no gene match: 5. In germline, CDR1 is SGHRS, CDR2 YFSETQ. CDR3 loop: CASSLELAGGKQYV. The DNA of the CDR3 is TGCGCCAGCAGCTTGGAATTAGCGGGGGGAAAGCAGTACGTC.

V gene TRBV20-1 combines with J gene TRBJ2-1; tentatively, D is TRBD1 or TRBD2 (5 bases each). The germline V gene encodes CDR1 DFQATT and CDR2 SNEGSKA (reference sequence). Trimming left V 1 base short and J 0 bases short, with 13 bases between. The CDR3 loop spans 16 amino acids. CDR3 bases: TGCAGTGCTAGAGGGGATGAGGGGAGCTCCTACAATGAGCAGTTCTTC. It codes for CSARGDEGSSYNEQFF.

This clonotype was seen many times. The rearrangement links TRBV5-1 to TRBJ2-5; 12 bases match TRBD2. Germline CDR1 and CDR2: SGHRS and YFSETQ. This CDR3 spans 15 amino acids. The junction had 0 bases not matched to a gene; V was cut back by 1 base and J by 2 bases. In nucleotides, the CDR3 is TGCGCCAGCAGCTTGACTAGCGGGGGGCAAGAGACCCAGTACTTC. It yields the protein CASSLTSGGQETQYF.

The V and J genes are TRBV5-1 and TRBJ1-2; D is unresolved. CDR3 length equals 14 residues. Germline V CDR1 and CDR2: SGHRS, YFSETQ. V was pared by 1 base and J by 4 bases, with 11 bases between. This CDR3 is CASSLSREGYGYTF. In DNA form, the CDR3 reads TGCGCCAGCAGCTTGAGTAGGGAGGGCTATGGCTACACCTTC.

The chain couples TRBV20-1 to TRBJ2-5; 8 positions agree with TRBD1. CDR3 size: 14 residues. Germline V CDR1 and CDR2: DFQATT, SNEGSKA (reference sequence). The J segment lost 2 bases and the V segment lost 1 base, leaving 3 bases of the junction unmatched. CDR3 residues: CSARGRTGQETQYF. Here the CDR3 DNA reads TGCAGTGCTAGAGGGAGGACAGGGCAAGAGACCCAGTACTTC.

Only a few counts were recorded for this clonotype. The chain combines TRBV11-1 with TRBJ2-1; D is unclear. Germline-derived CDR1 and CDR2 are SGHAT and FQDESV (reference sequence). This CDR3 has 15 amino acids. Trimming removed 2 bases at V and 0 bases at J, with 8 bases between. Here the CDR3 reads CASSLSAGSYNEQFF. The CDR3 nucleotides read TGTGCCAGCAGCTTATCGGCAGGCTCCTACAATGAGCAGTTCTTC.

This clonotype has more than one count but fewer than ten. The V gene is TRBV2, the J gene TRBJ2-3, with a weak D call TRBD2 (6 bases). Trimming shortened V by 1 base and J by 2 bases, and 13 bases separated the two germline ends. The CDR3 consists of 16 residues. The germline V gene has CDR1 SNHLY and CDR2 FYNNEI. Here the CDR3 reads CASSEGRGTYTDTQYF. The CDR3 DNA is TGTGCCAGCAGTGAAGGCCGGGGGACCTACACAGATACGCAGTATTTT.

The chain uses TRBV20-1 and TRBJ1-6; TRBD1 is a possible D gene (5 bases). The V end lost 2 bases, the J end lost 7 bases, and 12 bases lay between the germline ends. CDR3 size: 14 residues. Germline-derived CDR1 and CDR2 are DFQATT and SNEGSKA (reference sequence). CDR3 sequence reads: CSARLRDLNSPLHF. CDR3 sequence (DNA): TGCAGTGCTAGACTCCGGGACCTAAATTCACCCCTCCACTTT.

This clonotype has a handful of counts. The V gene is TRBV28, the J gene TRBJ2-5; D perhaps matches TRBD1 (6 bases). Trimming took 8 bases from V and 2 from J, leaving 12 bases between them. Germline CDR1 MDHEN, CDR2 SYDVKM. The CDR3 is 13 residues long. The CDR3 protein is CASLDRNQETQYF. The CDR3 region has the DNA TGTGCCAGCCTGGACAGAAATCAAGAGACCCAGTACTTC.

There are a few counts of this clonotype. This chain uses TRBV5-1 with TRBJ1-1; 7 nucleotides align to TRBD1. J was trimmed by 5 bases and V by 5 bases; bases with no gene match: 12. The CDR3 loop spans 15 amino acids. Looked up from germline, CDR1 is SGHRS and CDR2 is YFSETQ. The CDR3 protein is CASSYRQGIQTEAFF. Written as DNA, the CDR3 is TGCGCCAGCAGTTACCGACAGGGTATTCAAACTGAAGCTTTCTTT.

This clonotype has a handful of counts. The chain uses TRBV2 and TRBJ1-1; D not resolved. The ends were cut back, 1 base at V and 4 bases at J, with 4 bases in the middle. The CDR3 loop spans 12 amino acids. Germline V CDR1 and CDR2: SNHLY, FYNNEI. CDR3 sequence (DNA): TGTGCCAGCAGTGAAGGAACCACTGAAGCTTTCTTT. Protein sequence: CASSEGTTEAFF.

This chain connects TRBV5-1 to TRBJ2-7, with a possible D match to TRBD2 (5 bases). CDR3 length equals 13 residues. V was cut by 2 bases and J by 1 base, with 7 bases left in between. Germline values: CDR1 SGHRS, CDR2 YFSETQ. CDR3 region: CASSFGVSYEQYF. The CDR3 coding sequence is TGCGCCAGCAGCTTCGGGGTTTCCTACGAGCAGTACTTC.

This chain's CDR3 is CASSSRTGWRETQYF. The CDR3, as DNA: TGTGCCAGCAGCTCGCGGACAGGGTGGAGGGAGACCCAGTACTTC. V gene TRBV13 combines with J gene TRBJ2-5, with 8 bases fitting TRBD1. This CDR3 spans 15 amino acids. In germline, CDR1 is PRHDT, CDR2 FYEKMQ (reference sequence). Germline trimming cut 4 bases from V and 5 bases from J; bases unmatched to any gene: 9.

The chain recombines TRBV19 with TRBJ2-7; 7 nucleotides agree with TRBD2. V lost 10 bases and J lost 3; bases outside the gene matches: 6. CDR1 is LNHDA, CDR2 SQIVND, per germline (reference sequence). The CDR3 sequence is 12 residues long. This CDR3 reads CATRGGGYEQYF. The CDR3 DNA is TGTGCCACCCGGGGCGGGGGCTACGAGCAGTACTTC.